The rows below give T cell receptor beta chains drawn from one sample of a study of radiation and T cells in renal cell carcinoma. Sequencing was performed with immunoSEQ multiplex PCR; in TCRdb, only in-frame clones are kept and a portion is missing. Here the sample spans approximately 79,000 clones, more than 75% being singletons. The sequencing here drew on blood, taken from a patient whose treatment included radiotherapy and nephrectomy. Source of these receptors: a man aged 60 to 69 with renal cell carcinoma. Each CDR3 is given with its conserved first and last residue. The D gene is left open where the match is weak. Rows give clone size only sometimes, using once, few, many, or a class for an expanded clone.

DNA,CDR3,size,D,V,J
TGCGCCAGCAGCAGGAGACGGACGAACAAGGCCACAGATACGCAGTATTTT,CASSRRRTNKATDTQYF,.,.,TRBV5-1,TRBJ2-3
TGTGCCAGCAGGCCGCACAGGGGCCCGCAGTCGGGCGAGCAGTACTTC,CASRPHRGPQSGEQYF,.,TRBD1,TRBV27,TRBJ2-7
TGCAGCGTTGGAGGTCAGGGAGGAGAGGAGACCCAGTACTTC,CSVGGQGGEETQYF,.,.,TRBV29-1,TRBJ2-5
TGTGCCAGCAGCGCGGGACTAGCGGGAGTTTACGGATACGAGCAGTACTTC,CASSAGLAGVYGYEQYF,.,TRBD2,TRBV9,TRBJ2-7
TGTGCCAGCCGGGGGGCTAGCGGGAGTTACGAGCAGTACTTC,CASRGASGSYEQYF,.,TRBD2,TRBV28,TRBJ2-7
TGTGCCAGCAGCGGTTCGGGACAGGGGGCCCCCTACGAGCAGTACTTC,CASSGSGQGAPYEQYF,.,TRBD1,TRBV9,TRBJ2-7
TGTGCCAGCAGCCATGGGGAAGACGAGCAGTACTTC,CASSHGEDEQYF,.,.,TRBV7-6,TRBJ2-7
TGTGCCAGCAGTTTATATGGGCGCGGGAGTGAAAAACTGTTTTTT,CASSLYGRGSEKLFF,.,.,TRBV28,TRBJ1-4
TGTGCCAGCTCACCAGACGGGGACACTGAAGCTTTCTTT,CASSPDGDTEAFF,.,.,TRBV18,TRBJ1-1
TGTGCCAGCTCGCGGAAAGTGACAGGGGGCTACGAGCAGTACTTC,CASSRKVTGGYEQYF,.,TRBD1,TRBV18,TRBJ2-7
TGCAGTGCGGGGGATACGCAGTATTTT,CSAGDTQYF,.,.,TRBV20-1,TRBJ2-3
TGTGCCAGCAGCCAGGACAGGGGAATAGCTGGGGCCAACGTCCTGACTTTC,CASSQDRGIAGANVLTF,few,TRBD1,TRBV25-1,TRBJ2-6
TGTGCCAGCAGCCGCCTCGGACAGGGTGCTGTGAGCTACACCTTC,CASSRLGQGAVSYTF,.,TRBD1,TRBV14,TRBJ1-2
TGCGCCAGCCGCAAGGTTAGCGGGAGTCGAAACAATGAGCAGTTCTTC,CASRKVSGSRNNEQFF,.,TRBD2,TRBV5-1,TRBJ2-1
TGTGCCAGCAGTCCCAGGGGGAGGTCGTACAATGAGCAGTTCTTC,CASSPRGRSYNEQFF,.,.,TRBV27,TRBJ2-1
TGTGCCAGTAGGACCGACGCTAGCGGCTCCTACAATGAGCAGTTCTTC,CASRTDASGSYNEQFF,.,TRBD2,TRBV19,TRBJ2-1
TGTGCCAGCAGTTTAGGTAGGGAGCAGTACTTC,CASSLGREQYF,.,.,TRBV28,TRBJ2-7
TGTGCCTTAGACAGCCTGAACACTGAAGCTTTCTTT,CALDSLNTEAFF,.,.,TRBV21-1,TRBJ1-1
TGTGCCAGCACCTATTTGGGACAGGGGGACACTGAAGCTTTCTTT,CASTYLGQGDTEAFF,.,TRBD1,TRBV6-5,TRBJ1-1
TGTGCCAGCAGTGATCTTAGGAAAAACATTCAGTACTTC,CASSDLRKNIQYF,.,.,TRBV2,TRBJ2-4
TGTGCCAGCAGCTTAACAGGGAACTACGAGCAGTACTTC,CASSLTGNYEQYF,.,.,TRBV27,TRBJ2-7
TGTGCCAGCAGTTACTCGAGGAACCCAGATACGCAGTATTTT,CASSYSRNPDTQYF,.,.,TRBV6-5,TRBJ2-3
TGTGCCAGCAGCGTAGCAGGCAGGGGAATCCATGAGCAGTTCTTC,CASSVAGRGIHEQFF,.,.,TRBV9,TRBJ2-1
TGTGCCAGCAGCTTGACCGGGACTAGCAATTGGAATACGCAGTATTTT,CASSLTGTSNWNTQYF,.,TRBD2,TRBV7-2,TRBJ2-3
TGCGCCAGCAGCTGGGGCAGCCCGGGCTCTGGGGCCAACGTCCTGACTTTC,CASSWGSPGSGANVLTF,.,.,TRBV5-1,TRBJ2-6
TGTGCCAGCACCCCCCGCGGGCTTGACGAGCAGTACTTC,CASTPRGLDEQYF,.,.,TRBV6-5,TRBJ2-7
TGTGCCAGCAGCAAGGGGTGGGAAGGGGACGATAGCAATCAGCCCCAGCATTTT,CASSKGWEGDDSNQPQHF,.,.,TRBV21-1,TRBJ1-5
TGTGCCAGCAGGTGGGGACAGACCACAGATACGCAGTATTTT,CASRWGQTTDTQYF,.,TRBD1,TRBV6-6,TRBJ2-3
TGTGCCAGTAGTATCCTTATAGCTGGGACAGGTCTTTCTAACTATGGCTACACCTTC,CASSILIAGTGLSNYGYTF,.,TRBD1,TRBV19,TRBJ1-2
TGCGCCAGCAGCTGGACAGGGGAGGGCAATGAGCAGTTCTTC,CASSWTGEGNEQFF,.,TRBD1,TRBV10-1,TRBJ2-1
TGTGCCAGCAGCCTCCGGGACAGGGTATCAGATACGCAGTATTTT,CASSLRDRVSDTQYF,once,TRBD1,TRBV5-8,TRBJ2-3
TGTGCCAGCAGTTTGTGGGGAGGTGGGGGCGGGGAGCTGTTTTTT,CASSLWGGGGGELFF,.,.,TRBV27,TRBJ2-2
TGTGCCCGGCCTCCTCCTTCGGGGCGGCCGGTCACCGGGGAGCTGTTTTTT,CARPPPSGRPVTGELFF,once,.,TRBV5-8,TRBJ2-2
TGTGCCAGCAGCCAATTCAGGGGTACCGGGGAGCTGTTTTTT,CASSQFRGTGELFF,.,.,TRBV11-1,TRBJ2-2
TGTGCCAGCAGCTATATGGTGGACACCTACGAGCAGTACTTC,CASSYMVDTYEQYF,.,.,TRBV5-4,TRBJ2-7
TGTGCCAGCAGTTCTAGCGACAACACCGGGGAGCTGTTTTTT,CASSSSDNTGELFF,.,.,TRBV28,TRBJ2-2
TGTGCCAGCAGCTTAGTACGGCAGGGAGATGGCTACACCTTC,CASSLVRQGDGYTF,.,.,TRBV7-9,TRBJ1-2
TGTGCCATCAGTGAACCGACTAGCGGGAGAGAGACCCAGTACTTC,CAISEPTSGRETQYF,.,TRBD2,TRBV10-3,TRBJ2-5